Presented here are 20 T cell receptor beta chains from one specimen sequenced in a study of cytomegalovirus exposure and HLA in healthy donors (dated by TCRdb to 2016 to 2017). Library preparation used the immunoSEQ multiplex PCR assay. A mixture of 60 forward primers for TCR Vbeta segments and 13 reverse primers for TCR Jbeta segments was used in the multiplex PCR. TCRdb took over this immuneACCESS table, retaining in-frame rearrangements with V and J assigned. Such tables are incomplete; in checked studies, under half of the missing clones stem from an unresolved V gene, and the remainder is unexplained. This sample holds 140,000 or so clones; approximately 78% were observed only once. 4% to 4.5% of the sample rests with the top ten. The specimen was PBMCs. Receptors were obtained from a woman in her thirties or forties in good health and CMV-seropositive.

The chain has TRBV5-6 and TRBJ2-5, with TRBD1 as a possible D gene (5 bases). The ends were cut back, 4 bases at V and 7 bases at J, with 20 bases in the middle. CDR1 and CDR2 from the germline V gene are SGHDT and YYEEEE. The CDR3 spans 15 residues. CDR3 protein: CASSPPSGQQGTQYF. As DNA, the CDR3 is TGTGCCAGCAGCCCACCCAGTGGGCAGCAGGGGACCCAGTACTTC.

Concerning this clone itself: Other DNA sequences in this sample translate to the same CDR3. This chain links TRBV5-6 with TRBJ2-3; 7 bases are a match to TRBD1. V dropped 6 bases and J dropped 0; count of bases not matched to a gene: 4. Per germline, CDR1 SGHDT and CDR2 YYEEEE. This CDR3 is built from 14 residues. CDR3 bases: TGTGCCAGCAAGGGACAGAGTAGCACAGATACGCAGTATTTT. The encoded protein is CASKGQSSTDTQYF.

V gene TRBV15 combines with J gene TRBJ2-1, with TRBD1 as a possible D gene (5 bases). This CDR3 has 15 amino acids. Germline CDR1 and CDR2: LNHNV and YYDKDF (reference sequence). Trimming removed 0 bases from V and 7 bases from J, with 13 bases in between. CDR3 coding DNA: TGTGCCACCAGCAGAGACAGGGTCTTAGAGAATGAGCAGTTCTTC. Amino acids: CATSRDRVLENEQFF.

The gene calls are TRBV7-2 and TRBJ2-3; 10 bases fit TRBD2. The CDR3 covers 14 residues. J was trimmed by 8 bases and V by 1 base; bases with no gene match: 3. From germline, CDR1 is SGHTA and CDR2 FQGNSA. CDR3: CASSLGLAGVTQYF. The CDR3, as DNA: TGTGCCAGCAGCTTAGGGCTAGCGGGAGTTACGCAGTATTTT.

V gene TRBV6-6 combines with J gene TRBJ1-3; 7 nucleotides line up with TRBD1. Losses at the gene ends were 7 bases for V and 12 bases for J; bases not matched to a gene: 12. The germline gives CDR1 MNHNY, CDR2 SVGAGI (reference sequence). The CDR3 contains 13 residues. The CDR3 region has the DNA TGTGCCAGCACTATAATGACAGGGCGTAGCATATATTTT. Its protein product is CASTIMTGRSIYF.

The CDR3 sequence: CASNTGGSDQPQHF. CDR3 nucleotides: TGTGCCAGCAACACAGGGGGGAGTGATCAGCCCCAGCATTTT. This rearrangement joins TRBV28 to TRBJ1-5; 8 bases match TRBD1. CDR1 is MDHEN and CDR2 is SYDVKM in the germline V gene. Losses at the gene ends were 7 bases for V and 5 bases for J; bases not matched to a gene: 7. The CDR3 consists of 14 residues.

Here the CDR3 DNA reads TGTGCTAGTGGTTTGCCCTCTTTCGCGGGCGCCTATGGCTACACCTTC. Its translation is CASGLPSFAGAYGYTF. This chain links TRBV12-5 with TRBJ1-2; D gene unclear. The germline gives CDR1 LGHNT, CDR2 FRNRAP. Trimming removed 2 bases from V and 4 bases from J, with 17 bases in between. The CDR3 runs 16 residues. Complete variable domain (other parts from reference TRBV12-5 and TRBJ1-2): DARVTQTPRHKVTEMGQEVTMRCQPILGHNTVFWYRQTMMQGLELLAYFRNRAPLDDSGMPKDRFSAEMPDATLATLKIQPSEPRDSAVYFCASGLPSFAGAYGYTFGSGTRLTVV.

V is TRBV27 and J is TRBJ2-7, with D possibly matching TRBD2 (6 bases). The CDR3 spans 16 residues. Looked up from germline, CDR1 is MNHEY and CDR2 is SMNVEV (reference sequence). V lost 6 bases and J 0 bases, leaving 18 bases between the germline ends. The CDR3 DNA follows: TGTGCCAGCAGATCCCTGACCACTAGCAGCTCCTACGAGCAGTACTTC. This translates into CASRSLTTSSSYEQYF.

This rearrangement joins TRBV6-1 to TRBJ1-1; perhaps TRBD1 as D (5 bases). The germline V gene encodes CDR1 MNHNS and CDR2 SASEGT. The CDR3 is 14 residues long. The V end lost 6 bases, the J end lost 1 base, and 12 bases lay between the germline ends. CDR3 protein: CASRGGTANTEAFF. The DNA of the CDR3 is TGTGCCAGCAGGGGGGGGACTGCGAACACTGAAGCTTTCTTT.

The rearrangement links TRBV19 to TRBJ1-4; 7 bases match TRBD1. Trimming at V came to 5 bases and at J to 4 bases, leaving 13 bases not matched to a gene. Germline CDR1 is LNHDA and CDR2 is SQIVND (reference sequence). The CDR3 spans 17 residues. Here the CDR3 reads CASSPSSRDSINEKLFF. In nucleotides, the CDR3 is TGTGCCAGTAGTCCCTCCAGCCGGGACAGTATTAATGAAAAACTGTTTTTT.

V usage is TRBV2 and J usage is TRBJ2-3, with TRBD2 matching 11 bases. V lost 6 bases and J lost 6; bases outside the gene matches: 20. The germline V gene encodes CDR1 SNHLY and CDR2 FYNNEI. CDR3 length: 19 residues. The CDR3 protein is CASRAGLAELRFPRDTQYF. In DNA, the CDR3 is TGTGCCAGCAGAGCGGGACTAGCGGAACTTCGATTCCCTCGGGATACGCAGTATTTT.

The chain links TRBV5-4 to TRBJ2-1, with a possible D match to TRBD2 (6 bases). Trimming left V 6 bases short and J 2 bases short, with 15 bases between. CDR1 SGHNT and CDR2 YYREEE come from the germline V gene (reference sequence). This CDR3 is built from 15 residues. Written as DNA, the CDR3 is TGTGCCAGCACCTCCGGTGGAGGGGCCTACAATGAGCAGTTCTTC. Translation: CASTSGGGAYNEQFF.

This chain links TRBV6-5 with TRBJ2-6, with D perhaps matching TRBD2 (6 bases). Trimming took 5 bases from V and 8 from J, leaving 13 bases between them. Germline values: CDR1 MNHEY, CDR2 SVGAGI. This CDR3 spans 14 amino acids. Written as DNA, the CDR3 is TGTGCCAGCAGTCTACTCGCGGGAACCAACGTCCTGACTTTC. Its translation is CASSLLAGTNVLTF.

The chain employs TRBV4-1 and TRBJ2-2; a weak D match, TRBD2 (6 bases). The CDR3 sequence is 16 residues long. V dropped 1 base and J dropped 7 bases, with 16 bases sitting between them. Germline CDR1 reads MGHRA; CDR2 reads YSYEKL. The CDR3 is CASSQVAGLENGELFF. CDR3 sequence (DNA): TGCGCCAGCAGCCAAGTGGCGGGGTTGGAAAACGGGGAGCTGTTTTTT.

The gene calls are TRBV7-2 and TRBJ1-4; the D is unclear. Trimming left V 1 base short and J 4 bases short, with 10 bases between. Per germline, CDR1 SGHTA and CDR2 FQGNSA. The CDR3 covers 15 residues. The CDR3 bases are TGTGCCAGCAGCTTAGTCGGGGTCGTTAATGAAAAACTGTTTTTT. This translates into CASSLVGVVNEKLFF.

V is TRBV5-8 and J is TRBJ2-2, with no clear D. The germline V gene has CDR1 SGHTS and CDR2 YDEGEE. The V end lost 4 bases, the J end lost 2 bases, and 6 bases lay between the germline ends. The CDR3 is 13 amino acids. CDR3 bases: TGTGCCAGCAGCATAGTTAACACCGGGGAGCTGTTTTTT. As protein: CASSIVNTGELFF.

The rearrangement joins TRBV23-1 to TRBJ2-2; D perhaps matches TRBD2 (6 bases). Being an ORF, TRBV23-1 has a function that is uncertain. The CDR3 length is 15 residues. Between the trimmed V and J ends, which lost 10 bases and 8 bases, there was a span of 23 bases. CDR3 sequence: CATRGFIRFSGELFF. The CDR3 nucleotides are TGCGCCACCCGGGGGTTCATACGATTTTCAGGGGAGCTGTTTTTT.

The chain links TRBV11-2 to TRBJ1-2, with 7 bases lining up with TRBD1. CDR3 size: 13 residues. The germline CDR1 and CDR2 sequences are SGHAT and FQNNGV. V gave up 3 bases and J gave up 7 bases; unmatched junction bases: 5. CDR3 amino acids: CASSFGTESGYTF. CDR3 sequence (DNA): TGTGCCAGCAGCTTCGGGACAGAAAGTGGCTACACCTTC.

The chain uses TRBV29-1 and TRBJ2-1; tentatively, D is TRBD1 (6 bases). V lost 8 bases and J lost 4, with 21 bases in between. CDR1 and CDR2 (germline): SQVTM, ANQGSEA. CDR3 length: 15 residues. The CDR3, as DNA: TGCAGCTTAACAATTACAGGGCTAGGATACAATGAGCAGTTCTTC. Translated: CSLTITGLGYNEQFF.

Only a few counts were recorded for this clone. The chain carries TRBV7-6 and TRBJ2-3; possible D gene TRBD2, 7 bases. The germline V and J ends were trimmed by 2 bases and 2 bases, with 11 bases remaining between them. Germline assignment: CDR1 SGHVS and CDR2 FNYEAQ. CDR3 size: 15 residues. CDR3 coding DNA: TGTGCCAGCAGCTTATTGGGGGGGCCCACAGATACGCAGTATTTT. Translating gives CASSLLGGPTDTQYF.